This T cell receptor beta chain derives from a study of CD8 T cells in ankylosing spondylitis. Study outcomes and limitations: Certain motif variants had earlier been reported in reactive arthritis synovial fluid and blood. Enrichment of disease-linked clones was reportedly significant in matched ankylosing spondylitis synovial fluid. Several highly homologous variants made up a TCR beta motif, and this motif appeared characteristic of ankylosing spondylitis blood.

The CDR3 runs 17 residues. V lost 1 base to trimming and J lost 1 base; unmatched junction nucleotides: 7. Germline values: CDR1 KGHSH, CDR2 LQKENI. 5'-RACE, quantitative and with molecular barcodes, yielded the TCR beta libraries. TCRdb recomputed calls from the 5' RACE reads with MiXCR, one row per CDR3 protein. The sample has fewer than 500,000 distinct CDR3 sequences, about 22% seen once. With respect to this clonotype: Its antigen is as yet unknown.

The chain is built from TRBV18 and TRBJ1-3, with 7 bases matching TRBD1. This clonotype was sampled from a male donor with ankylosing spondylitis. The sample consisted of blood, either unsorted or a sorted T cell fraction (not recorded which). In DNA form, the CDR3 reads TGTGCCAGCTCACCACAGGCGGGACAGCTATCTGGAAACACCATATATTTT. Its translation: CASSPQAGQLSGNTIYF.